One sample yielded the 11 T cell receptor beta chains listed below, sequenced in a study of metastatic and nonmetastatic thyroid tumors (dated by TCRdb to 2019 to 2021). None of the patients had been given any treatment before thyroid surgery. Library prep was done by PCR. Sequenced using an Illumina HiSeq 4000. TCRdb applied fastp at Q25 and MiXCR to the public reads, then kept only in-frame beta chains. The sample table holds just over 20,000 clones, of which around an eighth were seen once. The top ten clonotypes cover approximately 25% of the sample. The sample was blood. The receptors stem from a female donor with papillary thyroid cancer or a benign thyroid nodule (not recorded which). Some clones in this sample may be carry-over from other donors' samples.

By frequency in the sample, this clone is medium-sized. The chain couples TRBV6-2 or TRBV6-3 to TRBJ1-2; the match to TRBD1 covers 8 bases. V lost 6 bases, J lost 5 bases, and 11 bases stayed unmatched. CDR3 length: 15 amino acids. The germline CDR1 and CDR2 sequences are MNHEY and SVGEGT. The chain's CDR3 is CASSPLRGQAYGYTF. The CDR3 coding sequence is TGTGCCAGCAGCCCTCTCCGGGGACAGGCTTATGGCTACACCTTC.

This clone appeared many times. At one of its ends the junction is not consistent with the germline gene, which may arise from a read error. This sequence joins TRBV27 and TRBJ2-2, with TRBD2 matching over 11 bases. Germline V CDR1 and CDR2: MNHEY, SMNVEV (reference sequence). The CDR3 contains 18 residues. CDR3 in DNA: TGTGCCAACAGTTTGAACCTTCTAGCGGGGGGCCGAACCGGGGAGCTGTTTTTT. Translating it yields CANSLNLLAGGRTGELFF.

This clone was detected many times. V and J are TRBV2 and TRBJ2-7, with D perhaps TRBD2 (7 bases). There are 14 residues in the CDR3. V was clipped by 6 bases and J by 2 bases, with 14 bases between them. CDR1 and CDR2 from the germline V gene are SNHLY and FYNNEI. The CDR3 bases are TGTGCCAGCAGGTTAGGGGGGGGAACCTACGAGCAGTACTTC. This codes for CASRLGGGTYEQYF.

The table lists this clone with many counts. In nucleotides, the CDR3 is TGTGCTGAAGGGCCAGGGGGCGAGCAGTACTTC. Translating gives CAEGPGGEQYF. This chain uses TRBV19 with TRBJ2-7, with TRBD1 matching over 7 bases. This CDR3 is 11 amino acids long. Germline V CDR1 and CDR2: LNHDA, SQIVND (reference sequence).

This clone was seen at least ten times. The chain is built from TRBV4-1 and TRBJ2-3, with D uncertain. Germline V CDR1 and CDR2: MGHRA, YSYEKL. The CDR3 covers 14 residues. V was clipped by 5 bases and J by 1 base, with 10 bases between them. CDR3 protein: CASSKTGGTDTQYF. The CDR3 coding sequence is TGCGCCAGCAGCAAGACCGGTGGCACAGATACGCAGTATTTT.

For this clone: This may stem from a read error, because a much larger clone lies one nucleotide away. Distinct nucleotide sequences in the sample also encode this CDR3. This chain links TRBV7-6 with TRBJ2-3; no firm D call. CDR3 size: 15 residues. Germline CDR1 reads SGHVS; CDR2 reads FNYEAQ. V lost 1 base, J lost 3 bases, and 11 bases lay in between. DNA for the CDR3: TGTGCCAGCAGCTTAGGCGGTGTAGGGACAGATACGCAGTATTTT. As protein: CASSLGGVGTDTQYF.

This clone was picked up many times. The chain joins TRBV5-1 to TRBJ1-2; D may be TRBD1 (5 bases). CDR1 is SGHRS and CDR2 is YFSETQ in the germline V gene. Trimming removed 5 bases at V and 2 bases at J, with 10 bases between. The CDR3 runs 13 residues. This CDR3 reads CASRRDHNYGYTF. DNA for the CDR3: TGCGCCAGCAGGAGGGACCACAACTATGGCTACACCTTC.

This clone was detected only a few times. With a much larger clone just one base away, this may be a read error. J is TRBJ2-3 and V is TRBV6-4, with 8 bases matching TRBD2. The CDR3 is 14 amino acids. J gave up 7 bases and V 3 bases, and 6 bases lay outside the gene matches. Looked up from germline, CDR1 is MRHNA and CDR2 is SNTAGT. CDR3 residues: CASSESGGRYTQYF. CDR3 nucleotides: TGTGCCAGCAGTGAAAGCGGGGGCCGGTATACGCAGTATTTT.

By proportion, this clone is medium-sized (0.01 to 0.1%). This chain joins TRBV28 and TRBJ1-5, with unresolved D. Between the trimmed V and J ends, which lost 6 bases and 3 bases, there was a span of 6 bases. This CDR3 region has 12 residues. The germline CDR1 and CDR2 sequences are MDHEN and SYDVKM. The CDR3, as DNA: TGTGCCAGCAGACCTCTCAATCAGCCCCAGCATTTT. Translated: CASRPLNQPQHF.

This clone has at least ten counts. The chain carries TRBV7-2 and TRBJ2-1; D possibly corresponds to TRBD2 (6 bases). V lost 6 bases, J lost 8 bases, and 17 bases lay in between. Looked up from germline, CDR1 is SGHTA and CDR2 is FQGNSA. The CDR3 sequence is 14 residues long. The CDR3 region is CASSQYIGRYEQFF. Written as DNA, the CDR3 is TGTGCCAGCAGTCAGTATATAGGGAGGTATGAGCAGTTCTTC.

This clone was recorded many times. The rearrangement joins TRBV12-3 or TRBV12-4 to TRBJ1-3, with D perhaps TRBD1 (5 bases). V was clipped by 4 bases and J by 0 bases, with 19 bases between them. CDR3 length equals 18 residues. The CDR3 reads CASSSLQGSLLSGNTIYF. Here the CDR3 DNA reads TGTGCCAGCAGTTCACTTCAGGGTTCTTTGCTCTCTGGAAACACCATATATTTT.